This T cell receptor beta chain was found in a study of T-cell memory formation after mild COVID-19 (dated by TCRdb to about 2021). Background on the whole study: TCR sequence clusters from the two donors were largely donor specific. In a couple of donors, T-cell clones that expanded and contracted after mild COVID-19 were tracked by sequencing TCRalpha and TCRbeta repertoires over time. The cohort was made up of two young adult volunteers, one female and one male, who were previously healthy.

Looking up the germline V gene yields CDR1 SGHRS and CDR2 YFSETQ. V lost 0 bases and J lost 15 bases; the stretch between them is 16 bases long. CDR3 length: 13 amino acids, cysteine to phenylalanine. Of the read, only the CDR3 DNA is kept; its 39 bases are in frame from base 1. In this sample, this clonotype turned up many times. What this receptor recognizes is not known. No base quality values were provided; no much bigger clone lies one nucleotide off. Ficoll-Paque density gradient centrifugation was used to isolate PBMCs. General conclusions and limits of the study: Some responding clones were detected in pre-infection memory, suggesting pre-existing cross-reactive memory T cells joined the SARS-CoV-2 response. Balanced CD4/CD8 phenotypes were observed for clones contracting from day 15 to 85, whereas a bias towards CD4+ was observed for a second wave of clones expanding from day 15 to 37. Whether the second-wave clones peaking on day 37 were SARS-CoV-2 specific was not confirmed. Contracting CD4+ clones were located mainly in the CM and EM memory subsets, whereas CD8+ clones were found to be enriched in EMRA. Only a couple of mild cases were covered by the study, and larger cohorts that include severe cases with pre-infection samples were considered necessary.

The sequencing machine was an Illumina NovaSeq 6000. Using 5'RACE with constant-segment primers, TCRalpha and TCRbeta cDNA libraries were constructed, with sample barcodes and unique molecular identifiers added in the process. RNA was extracted from every sample with Trizol reagent. Library amplification was performed in two PCR steps, and a second sample barcode and Illumina TruSeq adapters were introduced in the second step. The libraries were sequenced on an Illumina NovaSeq using 2 x 150 bp paired-end reads. Processing in the source paper ran as follows. Demultiplexing of reads and collapsing into UMI-guided consensus sequences were performed with migec v1.2.7. Using mixcr v2.1.11, UMI consensuses were aligned to TRA and TRB V and J templates and then assembled into clonotypes. Clonotypes were classified as expanded or contracted when called significant by both edgeR and NoisET, with noise models trained on biological replicates. edgeR calls used a false discovery rate-adjusted p below 0.01 and a log2 fold-change threshold of 1. As an exploratory analysis of dynamics, PCA with hierarchical clustering was applied to max-normalized trajectories of the 1000 most abundant clonotypes. Each responding clone was given a CD4 or CD8 phenotype based on the CD4+ and CD8+ repertoires, which had been sequenced separately. TCRdb's own reprocessing of the public reads used fastp at Q25 and MiXCR and kept productive beta chains. Rows merge per CDR3 protein into single entries with the most common DNA and genes. None of the V and J calls come from the authors' own analysis; TCRdb made them. The sample table shows approximately 350,000 distinct CDR3 sequences, and 28% are seen once. The ten largest clones add up to 13% of the sample.

The sample taken for sequencing was PBMCs or a T cell subset sorted from them (not recorded which). This TCR derives from an adult woman who had mild COVID-19 (a few samples of this study predate the infection). The sample titles of this study are shuffled in the database, so cell type and time point are left out; the donor was told from shared clones. The V and J segments used are TRBV5-1 and TRBJ2-1; 5 matching bases give a weak D call of TRBD2. At the DNA level, the sequence is TGCGCCAGCAGCTTGGGGGGAGATATGGGCAGGTTCTTC. Its amino acids are CASSLGGDMGRFF.